The rows below give T cell receptor beta chains drawn from one sample of a study of blood T cell repertoires in COVID-19. Data came from immunoSEQ multiplex PCR; TCRdb stores just in-frame clones and leaves some out. The table shows a few hundred thousand clones, with 86% occurring only once. Sequenced material: peripheral blood. Source of these receptors: a man older than 75 with acute or convalescent COVID-19. Each CDR3 is given with its conserved first and last residue. The D gene is left open where the match is weak. Clone sizes are given selectively: once, few, many, or a class where the clone is expanded.

CDR3nt | CDR3aa | v_gene | abundance | d_gene | j_gene
TGTGCCAGCAGCTCCTTCGGTGGGAGAGAGACCCAGTACTTC | CASSSFGGRETQYF | TRBV7-3 | NA | NA | TRBJ2-5
TGTGCCAGCTCACCCATCCCGGGCACTGAAGCTTTCTTT | CASSPIPGTEAFF | TRBV18 | NA | NA | TRBJ1-1
TGTGCCAGTAGCGACAGGGGCTCGGGGGAGACCCAGTACTTC | CASSDRGSGETQYF | TRBV19 | NA | TRBD1 | TRBJ2-5
TGCGCCAGCAGCCAAGCCCTACTAGCAGTAGGGACAGATACGCAGTATTTT | CASSQALLAVGTDTQYF | TRBV4-3 | once | NA | TRBJ2-3
TGTGCCAGCAGTTTAGCGGGAGGGGGTGAGCAGTTCTTC | CASSLAGGGEQFF | TRBV28 | NA | TRBD2 | TRBJ2-1
TGTGCCAGCAGCCAAGCCAGGGCCAGGACTGGAAACACCATATATTTT | CASSQARARTGNTIYF | TRBV3-1/TRBV3-2 | NA | NA | TRBJ1-3
TGTGCCAGTAGTGTACCCACAGGGGGCAGGGCTGAAGCTTTCTTT | CASSVPTGGRAEAFF | TRBV19 | once | TRBD1 | TRBJ1-1
TGTGCCAGCCGGTTGTTTGCGGGGCCTCTGGGTGGCTACACCTTC | CASRLFAGPLGGYTF | TRBV19 | NA | NA | TRBJ1-2
TGTGCCAGCAGCCTCGGGAGTAGCGGGAGTAGTAAAGATACGCAGTATTTT | CASSLGSSGSSKDTQYF | TRBV9 | NA | TRBD2 | TRBJ2-3
TGCGCCAGCAGCCTCGGACAGACTGGCTACACCTTC | CASSLGQTGYTF | TRBV5-1 | once | NA | TRBJ1-2
TGTGCCAGTAGTATAGGGACTAGCAGAGAGACCCAGTACTTC | CASSIGTSRETQYF | TRBV19 | NA | TRBD2 | TRBJ2-5
TGTGCCAGCAGCCCAAGGGGTGACAATGGCTACACCTTC | CASSPRGDNGYTF | TRBV3-1/TRBV3-2 | NA | NA | TRBJ1-2
TGCGCCAGCAGCTTGGAGGCGGGTGGTGGTGGCTACACCTTC | CASSLEAGGGGYTF | TRBV5-1 | once | NA | TRBJ1-2
TGTGCCAGCAGTCCCCCCGGGAGGACTGGAAACACCATATATTTT | CASSPPGRTGNTIYF | TRBV6-5 | NA | NA | TRBJ1-3
TGTGCCAGCAGGTCGGGACAGATTAATGAAAAACTGTTTTTT | CASRSGQINEKLFF | TRBV6-5 | NA | TRBD1 | TRBJ1-4
TGTGCCAGCAGCAAACAGGGGGCTGTAGCGGAGACCCAGTACTTC | CASSKQGAVAETQYF | TRBV7-6 | NA | TRBD1 | TRBJ2-5
TGTGCCAGCAGTAGGGAGGGTTCGGTTGGCTACACCTTC | CASSREGSVGYTF | TRBV12-3/TRBV12-4 | NA | NA | TRBJ1-2
TGTGCCAGCAGTCAGGACAGTACGAAGCCCCAGCATTTT | CASSQDSTKPQHF | TRBV28 | NA | NA | TRBJ1-5
TGTGCCAGCAGACCCGGGACAGGGGCTCGGTATGGCTACACCTTC | CASRPGTGARYGYTF | TRBV27 | NA | TRBD1 | TRBJ1-2
TGCAGGACGACGGGCTATGGCTACACCTTC | CRTTGYGYTF | TRBV20-1 | NA | NA | TRBJ1-2
TGTGCCATCAACCCCTCACGAGGAGCAGATGGAACAGATACGCAGTATTTT | CAINPSRGADGTDTQYF | TRBV10-3 | NA | NA | TRBJ2-3
TGTGCCAGCGCTAGCGGGGACATTCGGGGCGAGCAGTACTTC | CASASGDIRGEQYF | TRBV28 | NA | TRBD2 | TRBJ2-7
TGTGCCAGTAGTGCCCCCGGAGTTCGGGCTTTCTTT | CASSAPGVRAFF | TRBV19 | NA | NA | TRBJ1-1
TGTGCCAGCAGTTTGTTAGGGGACTATGGCTACACCTTC | CASSLLGDYGYTF | TRBV28 | NA | NA | TRBJ1-2
TGTGCCAGCAGCTACGTGTTAGCGGGAGACGAGCAGTACTTC | CASSYVLAGDEQYF | TRBV11-1 | NA | TRBD2 | TRBJ2-7
TGTGCCAGTAGTTCCCGAGGTTCTGGGGCCAACGTCCTGACTTTC | CASSSRGSGANVLTF | TRBV19 | few | NA | TRBJ2-6
TGTGCCAGCAGTGTGGACAGACTAACCGGGGAGCTGTTTTTT | CASSVDRLTGELFF | TRBV25-1 | NA | NA | TRBJ2-2
TGTGCCAGCAGCCTAAGAGCGGTAAGCAATCAGCCCCAGCATTTT | CASSLRAVSNQPQHF | TRBV4-2 | NA | NA | TRBJ1-5
TGTGCCAGCAGCCCTGGACAGTGGAGATCCTCTGGCTACGAGCAGTACTTC | CASSPGQWRSSGYEQYF | TRBV5-4 | NA | NA | TRBJ2-7
TGTGCCAGCAGACCAGAGCATGACAGAAACTCTGGAAACACCATATATTTT | CASRPEHDRNSGNTIYF | TRBV5-5 | NA | NA | TRBJ1-3
TGTGCCATCAGTGACCCTGGGACTAGCGGGATAGCCGGGGAGCTGTTTTTT | CAISDPGTSGIAGELFF | TRBV10-3 | NA | TRBD2 | TRBJ2-2
TGTGCCAGCAGCTTAGCAGGGAAGGGCGCTGAAGCTTTCTTT | CASSLAGKGAEAFF | TRBV7-3 | NA | NA | TRBJ1-1
TGTGCCATCAGTTGGGGGGCTAGCGGCCACAATGAGCAGTTCTTC | CAISWGASGHNEQFF | TRBV10-3 | NA | NA | TRBJ2-1
TGTGCCAGCAGCTCCCGTGCGGGTAGCACAGATACGCAGTATTTT | CASSSRAGSTDTQYF | TRBV7-3 | once | NA | TRBJ2-3
TGCGCCAGCAGCCAACCCCCCAGCGGGACAGGGGCATCCGAAGCTTTCTTT | CASSQPPSGTGASEAFF | TRBV4-1 | NA | TRBD1 | TRBJ1-1
TGTGCCAGCTCCCAAGACCACCCGGGACAGGGAACTGGAAACACCATATATTTT | CASSQDHPGQGTGNTIYF | TRBV18 | few | TRBD1 | TRBJ1-3
TGCGCCAGCAGAGGGACAGCGTCTGGAAACACCATATATTTT | CASRGTASGNTIYF | TRBV10-2 | NA | TRBD1 | TRBJ1-3
TGCGCCAGCAGCCAAGGCTGGGGGACTAGTACAAATACGCAGTATTTT | CASSQGWGTSTNTQYF | TRBV4-1 | NA | TRBD2 | TRBJ2-3
TGTGCCAGTAGGACGGTATTGGAAAGGCAGGACTATGGCTACACCTTC | CASRTVLERQDYGYTF | TRBV19 | NA | NA | TRBJ1-2
TGTGCCAGCAGCCACAACAGGGACTATGGCTACACCTTC | CASSHNRDYGYTF | TRBV12-3/TRBV12-4 | NA | NA | TRBJ1-2
TGTGCCAGCAGTGAAGGGACAGGGATTGGGTCCAAAAACATTCAGTACTTC | CASSEGTGIGSKNIQYF | TRBV2 | NA | TRBD1 | TRBJ2-4
TGTGCCACCAGTGTTGAGGCGGGACAGAGCTCTGGGGCCAACGTCCTGACTTTC | CATSVEAGQSSGANVLTF | TRBV24-1 | NA | NA | TRBJ2-6
TGTGCCAGCAGCGCACATTCAGGGGGAGTCTCACCCCTCCACTTT | CASSAHSGGVSPLHF | TRBV3-1/TRBV3-2 | once | TRBD1 | TRBJ1-6
TGTGCCAGCAGTTCGCGGGACAGGGGTTTAGAGACCCAGTACTTC | CASSSRDRGLETQYF | TRBV6-2/TRBV6-3 | NA | TRBD1 | TRBJ2-5
TGTGCCAGCAGCTTAGACAGACTACAAGAGACCCAGTACTTC | CASSLDRLQETQYF | TRBV11-2 | NA | NA | TRBJ2-5
TGTGCCACCAGCAGAGGTGGGGGTGCGGGATGGGGCGGCTACACCTTC | CATSRGGGAGWGGYTF | TRBV15 | NA | NA | TRBJ1-2
TGTGCCAGTAGTAGGCAGGGGAGCCAAGAGACCCAGTACTTC | CASSRQGSQETQYF | TRBV19 | NA | NA | TRBJ2-5